Listed here are 25 T cell receptor beta chains from one sample, sequenced in a study of cytomegalovirus exposure and HLA in healthy donors. Data came from immunoSEQ multiplex PCR; TCRdb stores just in-frame clones and leaves some out. The sample contains roughly 150,000 clones, about nine tenths of which appear only once. Sequencing was done on a sample of PBMCs. These receptors all stem from a young woman in good health and CMV-seropositive.

The V call is TRBV30, the J call TRBJ1-2, with D unresolved. Germline V gene sequence: CDR1 GTSNPN, CDR2 SVGIG (reference sequence). V was pared by 0 bases and J by 8 bases, with 10 bases between. The CDR3 contains 12 residues. The DNA of the CDR3 is TGTGCCTGGAGTGTTGAGGAGGGCGGCTACACCTTC. Amino acid sequence: CAWSVEEGGYTF.

To note about this clone: Other DNA sequences in the same sample also yield this CDR3. The CDR3 DNA reads TGTGCCAGCAGCTTGCGGGGATCCTACGAGCAGTACTTC. Encoded protein: CASSLRGSYEQYF. The chain carries TRBV5-6 and TRBJ2-7; a possible D gene is TRBD2 (5 bases). The V end lost 1 base, the J end lost 1 base, and 6 bases lay between the germline ends. Germline values: CDR1 SGHDT, CDR2 YYEEEE. The CDR3 contains 13 residues.

The genes are TRBV5-1 and TRBJ1-4; maybe TRBD1 (5 bases). The CDR3 is made up of 14 amino acids. V was trimmed by 5 bases and J by 8 bases, leaving 16 bases between them. The germline V gene has CDR1 SGHRS and CDR2 YFSETQ. The CDR3 sequence: CASRDMGLEEKLFF. The CDR3 nucleotides read TGCGCCAGCAGAGATATGGGGCTTGAGGAAAAACTGTTTTTT.

The rearrangement links TRBV9 to TRBJ2-5; D unclear. Per germline, CDR1 SGDLS and CDR2 YYNGEE. The CDR3 is 14 residues long. Trimming removed 1 base at V and 2 bases at J, with 9 bases between. CDR3 region: CASSVSVIQETQYF. The CDR3 DNA is TGTGCCAGCAGCGTATCAGTAATACAAGAGACCCAGTACTTC. The complete variable domain, with remaining parts taken from reference TRBV9 and TRBJ2-5, reads DSGVTQTPKHLITATGQRVTLRCSPRSGDLSVYWYQQSLDQGLQFLIQYYNGEERAKGNILERFSAQQFPDLHSELNLSSLELGDSALYFCASSVSVIQETQYFGPGTRLLVL.

V is TRBV20-1 and J is TRBJ2-1; D unclear. The germline CDR1 and CDR2 sequences are DFQATT and SNEGSKA (reference sequence). The CDR3 extends over 11 amino acids. Trimming took off 5 bases at V and 6 bases at J, with 8 bases between the two ends. CDR3 coding DNA: TGCAGTGCTCCGAGAACCAATGAGCAGTTCTTC. Protein sequence: CSAPRTNEQFF.

J is TRBJ2-3 and V is TRBV30; possible D gene TRBD2, 5 bases. The CDR3 length is 15 residues. V lost 5 bases and J lost 6, with 21 bases in between. CDR1 is GTSNPN, CDR2 SVGIG, per germline (reference sequence). The chain's CDR3 is CAWSLLAVAADTQYF. The CDR3 DNA is TGTGCCTGGTCCCTCCTAGCAGTGGCGGCGGATACGCAGTATTTT.

V is TRBV11-2 and J is TRBJ1-3; D is unclear. Looked up from germline, CDR1 is SGHAT and CDR2 is FQNNGV. The length of the CDR3 is 15 residues. Trimming pared 4 bases from V and 0 bases from J, leaving 10 bases between. The CDR3 nucleotides read TGTGCCAGCAGCTGGACTGCACGCTCTGGAAACACCATATATTTT. Residues: CASSWTARSGNTIYF.

This clone was detected once. This rearrangement joins TRBV4-1 to TRBJ2-2, with 8 bases lining up with TRBD2. The V and J ends lost 1 base and 3 bases, in that order; junction bases with no gene match: 10. CDR1 MGHRA and CDR2 YSYEKL come from the germline V gene. The CDR3 is 18 residues long. CDR3 coding DNA: TGCGCCAGCAGCCAAGGCGTCCTCACTAGCGGCTACACCGGGGAGCTGTTTTTT. It specifies CASSQGVLTSGYTGELFF.

This chain joins TRBV25-1 and TRBJ1-2, with TRBD1 identical over 9 bases. Germline assignment: CDR1 MGHDK and CDR2 SYGVNS. This CDR3 spans 12 amino acids. J was trimmed by 7 bases and V by 10 bases; bases with no gene match: 7. The chain's CDR3 is CATGDRASGYTF. For the CDR3, the DNA is TGTGCCACAGGGGACAGGGCGAGTGGCTACACCTTC.

V gene TRBV18 combines with J gene TRBJ2-3; TRBD2 matches 7 bases. J lost 2 bases, V lost 1 base, and 9 bases had no gene match. Germline CDR1 reads KGHSH; CDR2 reads LQKENI. The CDR3 is 17 amino acids. CDR3 bases: TGTGCCAGCTCACCACGGGTTCGCGGGGGAGACACAGATACGCAGTATTTT. Protein product: CASSPRVRGGDTDTQYF. The entire variable domain, with the rest obtained from reference TRBV18 and TRBJ2-3, is as follows: NAGVMQNPRHLVRRRGQEARLRCSPMKGHSHVYWYRQLPEEGLKFMVYLQKENIIDESGMPKERFSAEFPKEGPSILRIQQVVRGDSAAYFCASSPRVRGGDTDTQYFGPGTRLTVL.

The rearrangement uses TRBV4-2 and TRBJ1-2, with TRBD1 matching 9 bases. The germline gives CDR1 LGHNA, CDR2 YNFKEQ. The ends lost 3 bases at V and 1 base at J; junction bases unmatched: 9. The CDR3 has 17 amino acids. CDR3 DNA: TGTGCCAGCAGCCACGATGCGGACAGGGGAGTTAACTATGGCTACACCTTC. It is translated as CASSHDADRGVNYGYTF.

This clone has a single count. The chain has TRBV10-3 and TRBJ1-1, with a possible D match to TRBD1 (5 bases). The germline V and J ends were trimmed by 8 bases and 1 base, with 8 bases remaining between them. This CDR3 is built from 12 residues. Germline V gene lookup returns CDR1 ENHRY and CDR2 SYGVKD. The DNA of the CDR3 is TGTGCCATCGGGGGGTGGAACACTGAAGCTTTCTTT. This gives the protein CAIGGWNTEAFF.

The V gene is TRBV5-1, the J gene TRBJ2-7; D possibly corresponds to TRBD1 (5 bases). The CDR3 consists of 14 residues. Germline CDR1 reads SGHRS; CDR2 reads YFSETQ. V dropped 5 bases and J dropped 0 bases, with 12 bases sitting between them. CDR3 coding DNA: TGCGCCAGCAGTCTGGACATCGCCTCCTACGAGCAGTACTTC. This translates into CASSLDIASYEQYF.

This clone has a single count. The V and J genes are TRBV6-1 and TRBJ1-1, with D unclear. Germline V gene lookup returns CDR1 MNHNS and CDR2 SASEGT. This CDR3 is built from 13 residues. V lost 2 bases to trimming and J lost 4 bases, with 8 bases between them. CDR3 sequence: CASSEWGVTEAFF. CDR3 DNA: TGTGCCAGCAGTGAATGGGGAGTCACTGAAGCTTTCTTT.

This chain uses TRBV10-3 with TRBJ2-4; TRBD1 matches 9 bases. Germline loops: CDR1 ENHRY, CDR2 SYGVKD. Unmatched junction bases numbered 11, after V lost 5 bases and J lost 6 bases. This CDR3 is built from 16 residues. CDR3: CAISHSTGTGPNIQYF. CDR3 nucleotide sequence: TGTGCCATCAGTCACTCTACCGGGACAGGGCCAAACATTCAGTACTTC.

This chain uses TRBV6-6 with TRBJ2-5; maybe TRBD1 (5 bases). Per the germline V gene, CDR1 is MNHNY and CDR2 is SVGAGI (reference sequence). This CDR3 has 13 residues. V dropped 5 bases and J dropped 4 bases, with 11 bases sitting between them. The CDR3 sequence is CASSQQGSETQYF. In DNA form, the CDR3 reads TGTGCCAGCAGTCAGCAGGGTTCAGAGACCCAGTACTTC.

The rearrangement links TRBV7-2 to TRBJ1-1, with D possibly TRBD1 on 5 matching bases. Looked up from germline, CDR1 is SGHTA and CDR2 is FQGNSA. Trimming removed 4 bases at V and 1 base at J, with 13 bases between. The CDR3 runs 15 residues. The CDR3 sequence is CASSWGVLRNTEAFF. The CDR3 DNA reads TGTGCCAGCAGCTGGGGGGTTCTGAGGAACACTGAAGCTTTCTTT. Full variable domain (rest looked up from reference TRBV7-2 and TRBJ1-1): GAGVSQSPSNKVTEKGKDVELRCDPISGHTALYWYRQSLGQGLEFLIYFQGNSAPDKSGLPSDRFSAERTGGSVSTLTIQRTQQEDSAVYLCASSWGVLRNTEAFFGQGTRLTVV.

The genes are TRBV11-2 and TRBJ1-2, with D maybe TRBD1 (6 bases). Germline V gene lookup returns CDR1 SGHAT and CDR2 FQNNGV. CDR3 length equals 17 residues. The germline V and J ends were trimmed by 0 bases and 4 bases, with 18 bases remaining between them. The CDR3 DNA is TGTGCCAGCAGCTTAGATATCGGGGCCCGGGACACCTATGGCTACACCTTC. This codes for CASSLDIGARDTYGYTF.

The chain employs TRBV5-1 and TRBJ1-4; 9 bases agree with TRBD1. J gave up 5 bases and V 1 base, and 18 bases lay outside the gene matches. The CDR3 is 20 residues long. Germline V gene lookup returns CDR1 SGHRS and CDR2 YFSETQ. This CDR3 reads CASSLTYPGQGVAGNEKLFF. In nucleotides, the CDR3 is TGCGCCAGCAGCTTGACATATCCGGGACAGGGAGTGGCGGGCAATGAAAAACTGTTTTTT.

This clone was recorded once. The V and J genes are TRBV5-6 and TRBJ2-5; D possibly corresponds to TRBD1 (7 bases). Per germline, CDR1 SGHDT and CDR2 YYEEEE. V gave up 3 bases and J gave up 3 bases, with 21 bases separating them. The CDR3 totals 17 residues. CDR3 in DNA: TGTGCCAGCAGCTGGGGAGGACAGGTGCGGGACAAAGAGACCCAGTACTTC. Translation gives CASSWGGQVRDKETQYF.

V gene TRBV10-2 combines with J gene TRBJ1-4; D remains unclear. V was cut by 3 bases and J by 5 bases, with 10 bases left in between. Germline lookup yields CDR1 WSHSY and CDR2 SAAADI. CDR3 length equals 14 residues. The chain's CDR3 is CASSDTSENEKLFF. CDR3 DNA: TGCGCCAGCAGTGATACCTCGGAGAATGAAAAACTGTTTTTT.

V gene TRBV5-8 combines with J gene TRBJ2-1, with TRBD1 matching over 7 bases. The CDR3 extends over 15 amino acids. The ends lost 6 bases at V and 9 bases at J; junction bases unmatched: 15. In germline, CDR1 is SGHTS, CDR2 YDEGEE. The CDR3 spells CASIRGGFFSGEQFF. Here the CDR3 DNA reads TGTGCCAGCATCCGAGGGGGCTTCTTTTCGGGTGAGCAGTTCTTC.

The chain is built from TRBV11-2 and TRBJ1-1; the match to TRBD1 covers 12 bases. The junction had 4 bases not matched to a gene; V was cut back by 0 bases and J by 5 bases. CDR1 is SGHAT, CDR2 FQNNGV, per germline. CDR3 length equals 16 residues. CDR3 protein: CASSLEPGQGATEAFF. CDR3 DNA sequence: TGTGCCAGCAGCTTAGAGCCGGGACAGGGGGCTACTGAAGCTTTCTTT.

The rearrangement uses TRBV5-4 and TRBJ2-3; perhaps TRBD2 as D (6 bases). The CDR3 consists of 14 residues. Trimming stripped 10 bases from V and 2 bases from J, with 17 bases between. Germline loops: CDR1 SGHNT, CDR2 YYREEE (reference sequence). As DNA, the CDR3 is TGTGCCTTTGGGCCGGGACTTTACACAGATACGCAGTATTTT. Protein: CAFGPGLYTDTQYF.

The V and J genes are TRBV2 and TRBJ2-1, with D possibly being TRBD1 (6 bases). This CDR3 contains 17 residues. Trimming left V 5 bases short and J 2 bases short, with 19 bases between. CDR1 and CDR2 (germline): SNHLY, FYNNEI. CDR3 region: CASSKGDAGVAYNEQFF. CDR3 nucleotides: TGTGCCAGCAGTAAAGGGGACGCAGGGGTAGCCTACAATGAGCAGTTCTTC.